This TCR beta chain was captured in a study of control samples from healthy donors and cancer patients. TCRdb keeps only in-frame clones here, not all; method: immunoSEQ multiplex PCR. The repertoire holds approximately 170,000 clones, around nine tenths seen once, with more than 1.3% in the top ten. J lost 10 bases, V lost 6 bases, and 17 bases had no gene match. Germline loops: CDR1 MDHEN, CDR2 SYDVKM. The CDR3 contains 15 residues. The genes are TRBV28 and TRBJ1-1; 7 positions agree with TRBD1. The sequencing input was blood. The clonotype was recovered from a man aged 30 to 45 in good health. CDR3 DNA sequence: TGTGCCAGCAGAACCCTTCCCGTGGCAGGGGGTCGAGCTTTCTTT. Its protein is CASRTLPVAGGRAFF.